Each of the 12 T cell receptor beta chains below was sequenced from the same sample in a study of cytomegalovirus exposure and HLA in healthy donors. 13 Jbeta primers and 60 Vbeta primers were used for the PCR. Profiled with immunoSEQ multiplex PCR; TCRdb holds only in-frame clones, not every one. Of about 160,000 clones in the sample, roughly 73% were seen once. The sample was PBMCs. These receptors came from a woman in her thirties in good health and CMV-seronegative.

V gene TRBV28 combines with J gene TRBJ2-7; TRBD1 agrees at 11 bases. The ends lost 9 bases at V and 1 base at J; junction bases unmatched: 8. This CDR3 is built from 15 residues. CDR1 MDHEN and CDR2 SYDVKM come from the germline V gene. For the CDR3, the DNA is TGTGCCAGTGTAAACCGGGACAGGGGGTCCTACGAGCAGTACTTC. Translated, it gives CASVNRDRGSYEQYF.

The rearrangement uses TRBV2 and TRBJ1-5; possible D gene TRBD1, 6 bases. The CDR3 consists of 13 residues. Trimming left V 7 bases short and J 1 base short, with 8 bases between. Germline lookup yields CDR1 SNHLY and CDR2 FYNNEI. CDR3 coding DNA: TGTGCCAGCAAAGGACAGAGCAATCAGCCCCAGCATTTT. Its translation: CASKGQSNQPQHF. Drawing the rest from reference TRBV2 and TRBJ1-5, the complete variable domain is EPEVTQTPSHQVTQMGQEVILRCVPISNHLYFYWYRQILGQKVEFLVSFYNNEISEKSEIFDDQFSVERPDGSNFTLKIRSTKLEDSAMYFCASKGQSNQPQHFGDGTRLSIL.

By sample share, this clone is medium-sized. This sequence joins TRBV2 and TRBJ1-1; possible D gene TRBD1, 6 bases. From germline, CDR1 is SNHLY and CDR2 FYNNEI. This CDR3 has 12 amino acids. Deletions cut 9 bases from V and 8 bases from J, with 16 bases between. The CDR3 here is CASMGTGTEAFF. In nucleotides, the CDR3 is TGTGCCAGTATGGGGACCGGGACAGAAGCTTTCTTT. The full variable domain, its missing parts supplied by reference TRBV2 and TRBJ1-1, is EPEVTQTPSHQVTQMGQEVILRCVPISNHLYFYWYRQILGQKVEFLVSFYNNEISEKSEIFDDQFSVERPDGSNFTLKIRSTKLEDSAMYFCASMGTGTEAFFGQGTRLTVV.

This chain links TRBV11-1 with TRBJ1-4; 7 nucleotides agree with TRBD1. CDR1 and CDR2 (germline): SGHAT, FQDESV (reference sequence). The CDR3 sequence is 14 residues long. Germline trimming cut 5 bases from V and 5 bases from J; bases unmatched to any gene: 5. CDR3 nucleotides: TGTGCCAGCAGCCCGGGACAGTACAATGAAAAACTGTTTTTT. Protein sequence: CASSPGQYNEKLFF.

The gene calls are TRBV7-9 and TRBJ1-5; 7 bases match TRBD1. The CDR3 extends over 15 amino acids. Trimming took 5 bases from V and 5 from J; bases not matched to a gene: 9. Per germline, CDR1 SEHNR and CDR2 FQNEAQ (reference sequence). The CDR3 region is CASSPRGTDDQPQHF. CDR3 in DNA: TGTGCCAGCAGCCCCAGAGGGACAGATGATCAGCCCCAGCATTTT.

The rearrangement joins TRBV18 to TRBJ1-3; no definite D call. The germline V and J ends were trimmed by 0 bases and 3 bases, with 9 bases remaining between them. CDR1 KGHSH and CDR2 LQKENI come from the germline V gene. CDR3 length equals 15 residues. CDR3 DNA: TGTGCCAGCTCACCACCCTTCCCTGTTGGAAACACCATATATTTT. It codes for CASSPPFPVGNTIYF.

The DNA for the CDR3 is TGCAGCGTTGAATGGTGGGGGGGCAGCGATGAGCAGTTCTTC. This codes for CSVEWWGGSDEQFF. The genes are TRBV29-1 and TRBJ2-1; tentatively, D is TRBD2 (7 bases). With 2 bases removed from V and 8 bases from J, the gap between germline ends came to 16 bases. The CDR3 is 14 residues long. The germline gives CDR1 SQVTM, CDR2 ANQGSEA.

The CDR3, as DNA: TGTGCCAGCAGCGTACAGGGTTTCGACACTGAAGCTTTCTTT. This gives the protein CASSVQGFDTEAFF. The V gene is TRBV9, the J gene TRBJ1-1; D is possibly TRBD1 (5 bases). The CDR3 is 14 amino acids. Germline V CDR1 and CDR2: SGDLS, YYNGEE. V lost 1 base and J 3 bases, leaving 10 bases between the germline ends.

The chain joins TRBV5-4 to TRBJ1-4, with a possible D match to TRBD1 (6 bases). Germline assignment: CDR1 SGHNT and CDR2 YYREEE (reference sequence). This CDR3 contains 17 residues. Trimming pared 4 bases from V and 0 bases from J, leaving 16 bases between. This CDR3 reads CASSPRGGGATNEKLFF. The DNA for the CDR3 is TGTGCCAGCAGCCCCCGAGGGGGGGGTGCAACTAATGAAAAACTGTTTTTT. Full variable domain (outside the CDR3, taken from reference TRBV5-4 and TRBJ1-4): ETGVTQSPTHLIKTRGQQVTLRCSSQSGHNTVSWYQQALGQGPQFIFQYYREEENGRGNFPPRFSGLQFPNYSSELNVNALELDDSALYLCASSPRGGGATNEKLFFGSGTQLSVL.

The chain is built from TRBV5-1 and TRBJ2-3; TRBD2 aligns across 13 bases. CDR3 length equals 17 residues. Germline CDR1 SGHRS, CDR2 YFSETQ. The V gene end was trimmed by 3 bases and the J gene end by 4 bases; junction bases not matched to a gene: 8. CDR3 amino acids: CASSSGLAGVVADTQYF. CDR3 nucleotides: TGCGCCAGCAGCTCCGGACTAGCGGGGGTGGTCGCAGATACGCAGTATTTT.

This chain links TRBV5-1 with TRBJ2-2, with TRBD2 matching 7 bases. V shed 1 base and J 0 bases; nucleotides not matched to a gene: 6. The CDR3 runs 17 residues. Germline assignment: CDR1 SGHRS and CDR2 YFSETQ. CDR3 bases: TGCGCCAGCAGCTTGATCGCGGGGGTCGCGAACACCGGGGAGCTGTTTTTT. Protein product: CASSLIAGVANTGELFF.

V usage is TRBV27 and J usage is TRBJ1-2; 10 nucleotides agree with TRBD1. Germline CDR1 reads MNHEY; CDR2 reads SMNVEV (reference sequence). This CDR3 contains 20 residues. Trimming took 7 bases from V and 6 from J; bases not matched to a gene: 26. CDR3 sequence: CASTQTGGRYRVLVNNGYTF. In DNA form, the CDR3 reads TGTGCCAGCACTCAGACAGGGGGCAGGTACCGCGTTTTGGTTAATAATGGCTACACCTTC.